This entry lists 17 T cell receptor beta chains sequenced from one sample in a study of T cells in localized non-small cell lung cancer. Sequencing was performed with immunoSEQ multiplex PCR; in TCRdb, only in-frame clones are kept and a portion is missing. This sample has about 59,000 clones; around 90% occur once, and the top ten carry around 20%. The starting material was peripheral blood, obtained before any cancer treatment. The receptors were sampled from a man aged 40 to 69 with stage I squamous cell lung carcinoma.

Here the CDR3 reads CASSLEQGIGKLFF. The CDR3, as DNA: TGCGCCAGCAGCTTGGAACAAGGGATTGGGAAACTGTTTTTT. V gene TRBV5-1 combines with J gene TRBJ1-4; D remains ambiguous. Germline CDR1 is SGHRS and CDR2 is YFSETQ. V lost 0 bases to trimming and J lost 11 bases, with 14 bases between them. The CDR3 is 14 residues long.

DNA for the CDR3: TGTGCCAGCAGTGACCCCAGGGGAGGAAACACCATATATTTT. It yields the protein CASSDPRGGNTIYF. The genes are TRBV6-1 and TRBJ1-3, with D possibly being TRBD1 (6 bases). There are 14 residues in the CDR3. Deletions cut 3 bases from V and 4 bases from J, with 10 bases between. Germline CDR1 and CDR2: MNHNS and SASEGT.

This clone occurred once. The chain joins TRBV18 to TRBJ2-7; 7 bases agree with TRBD2. V shed 4 bases, J shed 6 bases, and the junction held 12 bases outside the gene matches. This CDR3 has 15 amino acids. CDR1 and CDR2 (germline): KGHSH, LQKENI. Written as DNA, the CDR3 is TGTGCCAGCTCACGAGAAACAGCGGGAAGTTTCGAGCAGTACTTC. Amino acid sequence: CASSRETAGSFEQYF.

The J gene is TRBJ1-2, the V gene TRBV28; D gene uncertain. Per the germline V gene, CDR1 is MDHEN and CDR2 is SYDVKM. The ends were cut back, 4 bases at V and 5 bases at J, with 14 bases in the middle. The CDR3 extends over 14 amino acids. The CDR3 nucleotides are TGTGCCAGCAGTTCCCTACTAAAGGATTATGGCTACACCTTC. It codes for CASSSLLKDYGYTF.

V usage is TRBV2 and J usage is TRBJ2-3; 7 bases fit TRBD1. The CDR3 totals 12 residues. With V trimmed by 6 bases and J by 4 bases, 1 base remained unmatched. CDR1 SNHLY and CDR2 FYNNEI come from the germline V gene. The chain's CDR3 is CASSQGADTQYF. CDR3 DNA sequence: TGTGCCAGCAGCCAGGGGGCAGATACGCAGTATTTT.

The rearrangement links TRBV7-2 to TRBJ2-3; D not resolved. Trimming removed 6 bases at V and 2 bases at J, with 6 bases between. Looked up from germline, CDR1 is SGHTA and CDR2 is FQGNSA. This CDR3 has 12 amino acids. CDR3 bases: TGTGCCAGCAGAATGTCCACAGATACGCAGTATTTT. Translated, it gives CASRMSTDTQYF.

The chain is built from TRBV6-5 and TRBJ1-1; no clear D gene. The V gene lost 6 bases and the J gene lost 1 base, with 3 bases spanning the gap. Germline loops: CDR1 MNHEY, CDR2 SVGAGI. CDR3 length: 11 residues. The CDR3, as DNA: TGTGCCAGCAGGAAGAACACTGAAGCTTTCTTT. It encodes CASRKNTEAFF.

This clone has only a few counts. This rearrangement joins TRBV2 to TRBJ1-1; tentative D call: TRBD1 (6 bases). V lost 7 bases and J 11 bases, leaving 17 bases between the germline ends. Germline V gene sequence: CDR1 SNHLY, CDR2 FYNNEI. The CDR3 extends over 12 amino acids. CDR3 in DNA: TGTGCCAGCATTAGTACCGGGACAACGGCTTTCTTT. Encoded protein: CASISTGTTAFF.

The rearrangement uses TRBV10-2 and TRBJ2-7; TRBD1 agrees at 7 bases. The trim removed 6 bases at V and 2 bases at J, leaving 7 bases unmatched. CDR3 length equals 14 residues. Germline loops: CDR1 WSHSY, CDR2 SAAADI. The CDR3 loop reads CASRLVGGPYEQYF. CDR3 DNA: TGCGCCAGCAGATTAGTAGGGGGCCCCTACGAGCAGTACTTC.

The gene calls are TRBV18 and TRBJ1-3; 9 bases match TRBD1. Germline CDR1 and CDR2: KGHSH and LQKENI. V dropped 4 bases and J dropped 4; count of bases not matched to a gene: 5. The CDR3 consists of 15 residues. The CDR3 DNA reads as TGTGCCAGCTCACGTCGGGACAGGGAAGGAAACACCATATATTTT. Protein sequence: CASSRRDREGNTIYF.

This chain uses TRBV19 with TRBJ2-4; 7 nucleotides align to TRBD2. The CDR3 runs 14 residues. Trimming cost V 3 bases and J 9 bases; bases outside gene matches: 8. Germline CDR1 is LNHDA and CDR2 is SQIVND (reference sequence). The CDR3 here is CASSMRQTGGIQYF. CDR3 nucleotide sequence: TGTGCCAGTAGTATGCGCCAGACGGGGGGCATTCAGTACTTC.

This chain links TRBV4-3 with TRBJ2-7; TRBD1 matches at 10 bases. V shed 0 bases and J 4 bases; nucleotides not matched to a gene: 3. The CDR3 runs to 15 residues. Germline values: CDR1 LGHNA, CDR2 YSLEER. Here the CDR3 DNA reads TGCGCCAGCAGCCAAGATGGGACAGGGGAGTACGAGCAGTACTTC. The encoded protein is CASSQDGTGEYEQYF.

The V call is TRBV27, the J call TRBJ2-3, with TRBD1 identical over 8 bases. The germline CDR1 and CDR2 sequences are MNHEY and SMNVEV (reference sequence). V trimming: 9 bases; J trimming: 5 bases; junction bases outside the gene matches: 7. The CDR3 covers 13 residues. The CDR3 loop reads CASGQGLVDTQYF. CDR3 DNA: TGTGCCAGTGGACAGGGCTTAGTAGATACGCAGTATTTT.

At least ten counts were recorded for this clone. V gene TRBV30 combines with J gene TRBJ1-1, with D hard to call. Germline values: CDR1 GTSNPN, CDR2 SVGIG (reference sequence). V was cut by 0 bases and J by 6 bases, with 2 bases left in between. This CDR3 is built from 10 residues. The CDR3 nucleotides read TGTGCCTGGAGTGTATCTGAAGCTTTCTTT. This sequence encodes CAWSVSEAFF.

The genes are TRBV29-1 and TRBJ1-1, with D unclear. Germline CDR1 SQVTM, CDR2 ANQGSEA. The CDR3 runs 11 residues. Trimming stripped 7 bases from V and 0 bases from J, with 6 bases between. CDR3 nucleotides: TGCAGCGGTGTGATGAACACTGAAGCTTTCTTT. It translates to CSGVMNTEAFF.

The chain joins TRBV28 to TRBJ1-3; possible D gene TRBD1, 5 bases. V shed 6 bases and J shed 2 bases, with 11 bases lying between them. The germline CDR1 and CDR2 sequences are MDHEN and SYDVKM. CDR3 length equals 14 residues. The DNA for the CDR3 is TGTGCCAGCAGGGGGGGTGGGGCTGGAAACACCATATATTTT. Residues: CASRGGGAGNTIYF.

The J gene is TRBJ2-5, the V gene TRBV9; D unresolved. The germline V gene has CDR1 SGDLS and CDR2 YYNGEE. The CDR3 spans 13 residues. V shed 7 bases and J shed 5 bases, with 15 bases lying between them. The CDR3 sequence: CASGGDDEETQYF. In DNA, the CDR3 is TGTGCCAGCGGCGGTGATGATGAGGAGACCCAGTACTTC.